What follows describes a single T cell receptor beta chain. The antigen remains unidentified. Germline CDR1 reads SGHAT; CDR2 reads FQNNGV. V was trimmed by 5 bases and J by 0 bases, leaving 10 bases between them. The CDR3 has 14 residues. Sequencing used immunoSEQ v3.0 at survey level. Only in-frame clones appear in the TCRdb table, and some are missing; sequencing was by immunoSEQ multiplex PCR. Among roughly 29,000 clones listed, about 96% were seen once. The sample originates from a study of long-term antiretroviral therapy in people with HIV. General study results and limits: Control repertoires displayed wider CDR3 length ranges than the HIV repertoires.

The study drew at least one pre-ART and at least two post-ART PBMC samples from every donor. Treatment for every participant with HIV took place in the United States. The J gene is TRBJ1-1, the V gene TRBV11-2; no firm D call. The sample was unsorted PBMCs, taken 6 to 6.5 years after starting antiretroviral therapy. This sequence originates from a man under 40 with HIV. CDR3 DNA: TGTGCCAGCAGCCCAACTGCTCTGAACACTGAAGCTTTCTTT. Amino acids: CASSPTALNTEAFF.